This T cell receptor (beta chain) was retrieved from a study of human T cells and chemical hapten exposure. The table lists this clonotype with many counts. Sample time point: healthy volunteer bleed at 6 weeks. From whole blood left unfractionated, total RNA was extracted. The study's library attached unique molecular identifiers to single cDNA molecules. MiXCR, applied by TCRdb to the RACE reads, yields one record per CDR3 protein. Of some 65,000 distinct CDR3 sequences in the sample, about 5.7% were seen once. The V gene lost 5 bases and the J gene lost 0 bases, with 10 bases spanning the gap. Germline lookup yields CDR1 MNHEY and CDR2 SVGEGT. CDR3 size: 14 residues.

The receptor was derived from a female donor in good health. Some clones in this sample may be carry-over from other donors' samples. The sequenced sample consisted of whole blood. The chain employs TRBV6-2 or TRBV6-3 and TRBJ1-2; no firm D call. The DNA for the CDR3 is TGTGCCAGCAGTAGACACCCGCCTAACTATGGCTACACCTTC. Translating gives CASSRHPPNYGYTF.